The rows below give T cell receptor beta chains drawn from one sample of a study of CD8 T cells in Susac syndrome. MiXCR was run by TCRdb on the immunoSEQ multiplex PCR reads, yielding one entry per CDR3 protein. The repertoire consists of around 130,000 distinct CDR3 sequences, with roughly 94% occurring once and the leading ten covering roughly 0.29%. The sample was CD8+ T cells from PBMCs. All receptors derive from a human donor with Susac syndrome. CDR3s include the opening cysteine and the closing phenylalanine or tryptophan. The D gene is left open where the match is weak. Only some rows state a clone size, as once, few, many or a class for expanded clones.

d_call j_call clone_size v_call cdr3_nt cdr3_aa
. TRBJ2-3 . TRBV7-9 TGTGCCAGCAGCCAGTCGAGCTACGGCACAGATACGCAGTATTTT CASSQSSYGTDTQYF
. TRBJ1-2 once TRBV4-3 TGCGCCAGCAGCCAAGATCAGGGCGGCGGCTACACCTTC CASSQDQGGGYTF
TRBD2 TRBJ2-1 . TRBV29-1 TGCAGCGTTGTACCGGGACTAGCGGTGAGTGAGCAGTTCTTC CSVVPGLAVSEQFF
. TRBJ1-2 . TRBV30 TGTGCCTGGGATGGGGCCGACTATGGCTACACCTTC CAWDGADYGYTF
. TRBJ1-1 . TRBV27 TGTGCCAGCAGTTTACGGAACAGGGTGAACACTGAAGCTTTCTTT CASSLRNRVNTEAFF
TRBD2 TRBJ2-1 . TRBV27 TGTGCCAGCAGTCCCTCGGGGGGATACAATGAGCAGTTCTTC CASSPSGGYNEQFF
TRBD1 TRBJ1-1 . TRBV15 TGTGCCACCAGCAGAGAGTACACAGGGGGTACGTCGAACACTGAAGCTTTCTTT CATSREYTGGTSNTEAFF
TRBD2 TRBJ2-3 . TRBV12-3/TRBV12-4 TGTGCCAGCACCATAGCGGGGGGTCGCACAGATACGCAGTATTTT CASTIAGGRTDTQYF
. TRBJ2-2 . TRBV20-1 TGCAGTGCTGGATATACAGGGAACACCGGGGAGCTGTTTTTT CSAGYTGNTGELFF
. TRBJ2-7 . TRBV30 TGTGCTTGGGAAGGAGCGGTGGGGGCTAGTAGCCCTTCGGAGCAGTACTTC CAWEGAVGASSPSEQYF
. TRBJ1-2 . TRBV20-1 TGCAGTGCTAGAGATACAAGAACTAACTATGGCTACACCTTC CSARDTRTNYGYTF
. TRBJ2-1 . TRBV5-4 TGTGCCAGCAGTTCTACGCAGGATGAGCAGTTCTTC CASSSTQDEQFF
. TRBJ2-7 . TRBV12-3/TRBV12-4 TGTGCCAGCAGTTTCGCCTACGAGCAGTACTTC CASSFAYEQYF
. TRBJ2-6 once TRBV27 TGTGCCAGCAGTCCGCGGACAGTGAGTGGGGCCAACGTCCTGACTTTC CASSPRTVSGANVLTF
. TRBJ2-3 . TRBV5-6 TGTGCCAGCAGCTTGCAAGGGTCAGATACGCAGTATTTT CASSLQGSDTQYF
. TRBJ2-1 . TRBV9 TGTGCCAGCAGCGTAGACGGGGGAGTCGTTGAGCAGTTCTTC CASSVDGGVVEQFF
. TRBJ2-7 . TRBV20-1 TGCAGTGCTAGAGAGGTCAGACCCTACGAGCAGTACTTC CSAREVRPYEQYF
. TRBJ2-2 . TRBV13 TGTGCCAGCAGCCTGGGACCGCTTTTCGGGGAGCTGTTTTTT CASSLGPLFGELFF
TRBD2 TRBJ2-1 once TRBV9 TGTGCCAGCAGCGCTAGCGGGGGGTCGGGGAATGAGCAGTTCTTC CASSASGGSGNEQFF
. TRBJ2-7 . TRBV27 TGTGCCAGCAGTCCCTTGACAGTCCACGACCCCCCAGCCCCCTACGAGCAGTACTTC CASSPLTVHDPPAPYEQYF
TRBD1 TRBJ2-7 . TRBV10-2 TGCGCCAGCAGTGAGATAGTAACAGGGGGAAAATACGAGCAGTACTTC CASSEIVTGGKYEQYF
. TRBJ2-2 . TRBV3-1 TGTGCCAGCAGCCAAGATTTCGGAAACACCGGGGAGCTGTTTTTT CASSQDFGNTGELFF
TRBD2 TRBJ2-3 once TRBV29-1 TGCAGCGTTTATGGACTAGCTGGCACAGATACGCAGTATTTT CSVYGLAGTDTQYF
. TRBJ1-4 . TRBV12-2 TGTGCAAGCCTCCGCCCAGGGGACGTCGAAAAACTGTTTTTT CASLRPGDVEKLFF
. TRBJ2-7 . TRBV5-1 TGCGCCAGCAGCTTGGAAGGCCGCGATAGTAAAGCCTACGAGCAGTACTTC CASSLEGRDSKAYEQYF
TRBD1 TRBJ2-7 . TRBV5-1 TGCGCCAGCAGCGGCGGACAGGAGTCCTACGAGCAGTACTTC CASSGGQESYEQYF